The entry below gives a single T cell receptor beta chain sequence along with its context. No antigen is known for it. Per-nucleotide qualities are absent, and no much larger clonotype sits a single base away. The cohort was made up of about 610 healthy bone marrow donors. At the time of sampling, all cohort members were nominally healthy, though unrecorded immune exposures were likely present. The donor tested CMV seropositive and was one of the 289 seropositive cohort members. Every donor gave a peripheral blood sample, and the peripheral blood mononuclear cells from that sample were used for TCR beta sequencing. The Qiagen DNeasy Blood Extraction Kit was used to extract genomic DNA from the blood cell samples. The library came from the immunoSEQ multiplex PCR assay. For the multiplex PCR, a mixture combining 60 forward primers for TCR Vbeta segments and 13 reverse primers for TCR Jbeta segments was used. Amplification of the CDR3 region of rearranged TCR beta genes was performed with a multiplex PCR assay on genomic DNA. On the Illumina HiSeq System, the amplified TCR beta libraries were sequenced as 87-base-pair reads. The authors processed their data as follows. A later analysis counted about 80 million unique TCR beta chains across the 666 repertoires, and 9 million to 14 million of these chains were shared by at least two donors. A nearest-neighbor algorithm error-corrected the raw reads and collapsed the reads into unique sequences, merging closely related sequences to remove PCR and sequencing errors. CDR3 sequences were aligned to IMGT reference sequences to assign V, D and J gene segments. For a sequence to be retained, a match of at least six nucleotides was required to both a V gene segment and a J gene segment. Rearrangements were classified as productive when the CDR3 lacked stop codons and remained in frame with V and J, and all other rearrangements were classified as non-productive. Following IMGT convention, CDR3 was defined as the stretch from the second conserved V-encoded cysteine to the conserved J-encoded phenylalanine. In an earlier analysis of more than 550 of the donors, sequences lacking an unambiguous match to a single V gene segment were excluded. In an earlier analysis of roughly 500 of the donors, V segments were called functional above 56.7% productive rearrangements and were called segregating when the between-donor standard deviation exceeded 5%. A statistical classification framework was developed to diagnose cytomegalovirus status using the catalog of TCR beta chain sequences. In a later analysis, TCR nucleotide sequences were compared against IMGT/GENE-DB human TR gene sequences so that V and J genes could be assigned. Using the TCRdist pipeline, a later analysis assigned CDR3 sequences along with most-parsimonious VDJ recombination scenarios. A later analysis defined each TCR beta chain by its CDR3 amino acid sequence plus V-gene family, and excluded reads lacking a unique V-gene family. In a later analysis, around 600 highly shared, low-generation-probability nucleotide sequences were removed to address suspected cross-contamination and a sequencing artifact. For each public chain, a later analysis derived a clonal expansion index from normalized ranks of inferred template counts within each repertoire. In a later analysis, generation probabilities were computed with a VDJ recombination model fitted to out-of-frame rearrangements, and the resulting probabilities were checked against IGoR. In a later analysis, TCR-TCR, TCR-HLA and TCR-CMV co-occurrence was scored with hypergeometric tests, and a repertoire-size bias correction was applied to TCR pairs. False discovery rates were estimated in a later analysis by permuting HLA or CMV assignments 20 times. In a later analysis, co-occurring TCRs were grouped with DBSCAN, and TCRdist sequence similarity was added when clustering was performed within HLA-allele-positive subsets. Repertoires with fewer than 30,000 or more than 120,000 public chains were left out of co-occurrence clustering, as were a few repertoires with anomalous nucleotide sharing. Imported from immuneACCESS, the table was reduced by TCRdb to in-frame sequences with V and J called. These copies leave out some clones; in studies compared against another copy, an unresolved V gene accounts for under half, and the cause of the remainder is not known. D and trimming come from the DNA, and the V and J calls and clone size come from that table. The sample table contains 150,000 to 200,000 clones; only one count was recorded for roughly 80% of them. In total, the top ten clones hold roughly 4% of the sample.

This sample is drawn from a study of cytomegalovirus exposure and HLA in healthy donors (dated by TCRdb to about 2017). With regard to the full study: In an earlier analysis of around 540 of the donors, approximately 300 Gb of sequence data and some 100 million unique TCR beta sequences from roughly 190 million T cells were reported. An early release that covered about 600 HLA-typed donors contained 250 to 350 gigabases of sequencing data and some 87 million unique TCR sequences. The genetic ancestry cluster associated with self-reported Caucasian donors included around 76% of the roughly 380 genotyped donors. The study was designed to test whether signatures of past pathogen exposure could be identified by cataloging public T cell receptors. Using immunosequencing, the study profiled T cell repertoires from 666 subjects and related those repertoires to cytomegalovirus serostatus. Besides the first cohort of 550 to 750 subjects, a separate validation cohort made up of 90 to 150 different subjects was used. The study combined high-throughput TCR immunosequencing, statistical association of individual TCRs with disease status, and machine learning to predict cytomegalovirus infection status. A later analysis re-analyzed previously published TCR beta repertoires from roughly 630 donors and added high-resolution HLA genotyping to study TCR occurrence patterns. Rather than drawing on any new phenotypic data, the later analysis identified candidate immune exposures from TCR beta sequences and the way those sequences occurred across donors. An earlier analysis of about 600 of the donors used high-throughput TCR beta sequencing to judge whether each TCR beta V gene segment behaved as functional or pseudogenic. Donor age, sex, ethnicity and CMV serostatus were collected together with the repertoire data. A later genetic analysis used genome-wide SNP genotypes for about three fifths of the roughly 700 donors, treating that subset as a discovery cohort. All discovery cohort repertoires had been generated using a single sequencing platform. Both class I and class II loci were covered by HLA typing, at four-digit resolution. Typing coverage differed by locus: A, B, C, DRB1 and DQB1 were typed in about 620-630 donors, DQA1 in approximately 520, DPA1 in over 600, and DPB1 in 400 to 490. Four or five DR-DQ haplotypes were handled as single units for association and clustering, since linkage in the cohort was strong. Among some 400 genotyped donors of the cohort, an average of about 220,000 unique TCR beta nucleotide sequences was sequenced per donor, of which roughly 17% were non-productive. Broad study findings and their caveats: A later analysis found that HLA-associated TCR beta chains were more clonally expanded and had lower generation probabilities than equally common non-associated chains. In a later analysis, about 16,000 TCR beta sequences were associated with specific HLA alleles at a false discovery rate of 0.05. The study listed approximately 150 TCR beta chains as associated with cytomegalovirus. According to a later analysis, parvovirus B19, influenza, CMV and Epstein-Barr virus appeared linked to several top co-occurrence clusters. A later genetic analysis associated a missense DCLRE1C variant with V-gene and J-gene trimming of TCR beta chains, and an independent cohort replicated the association. When HLA alleles, especially DR and DQ, strongly co-occurred, TCR associations were difficult to assign to individual alleles. Because HLA typing was missing for some donors at each locus, association tests included only the typed subset. Sequencing depth was assumed to be roughly uniform across donors in the presence/absence analyses, though that assumption may not hold. It was suggested by the authors that the approach could potentially be generalized to other disease states and immunological phenotypes. A cluster of highly shared sequence variants was judged likely to represent a technical artifact of the sequencing pipeline. The cohort was sequenced for TCR beta chains only, and without alpha or paired-chain data the features that could be detected were limited. In vitro tests confirmed that a few of the cytomegalovirus-associated TCR beta chains recognize cytomegalovirus antigens. In a later analysis, most CMV-associated TCR beta chains were found to appear HLA-restricted, with HLA associations seemingly driven largely by CMV exposure. In an earlier analysis of fewer than 700 of the donors, most TCR beta V segments appeared in productive rearrangements about 87% or about 30% of the time, broadly matching IMGT annotations. According to a later analysis, TCR association rates differed among HLA loci, with DRB1 alleles showing the most associated TCRs and HLA-C alleles showing the fewest. Immune exposure information for the cohort was limited to CMV serostatus. In both the original and validation cohorts, the classifier was reported to diagnose cytomegalovirus status with high specificity and sensitivity. Fewer than 20 rarely observed V segments, including chromosome 9 orphons, were excluded from the earlier analysis of approximately 500 of the donors because counts were too low. Linkage disequilibrium might explain the correlated functional status among segregating V segments, but an unknown experimental factor could not be excluded. Most TCR sequences were observed very rarely across donors, whereas some public TCRs were present in many individuals. Compared with the roughly 670-donor mean, donors in an Asian-associated ancestry cluster had fewer N-insertions in productive TCRs, according to a later genetic analysis. A further reported finding was that TCR beta sequences accurately predicted the HLA-A and HLA-B alleles for most subjects in the first cohort.

This receptor was obtained from a man aged 50-60 years in good health and CMV-seropositive. The sample was PBMCs.

The CDR3 is CAWSMTGGGYTF. The nucleotide sequence reads TGTGCCTGGAGCATGACAGGGGGCGGCTACACCTTC. The chain joins TRBV30 to TRBJ1-2, with 10 bases aligning to TRBD1. The CDR1 and CDR2 encoded by the germline V gene (reference sequence) are GTSNPN and SVGIG. The CDR3 spans 12 residues, from the cysteine through the phenylalanine. Only the CDR3 region is kept as DNA, spanning 36 bases read in frame from base 1. V loses 3 bases at its end and J loses 8 bases; junction bases beyond the gene matches: 3.